The rows below give T cell receptor beta chains drawn from one sample of a study of identical twins. TCRdb reanalysed the 5' RACE reads using MiXCR and keeps one entry per CDR3 protein. The top ten clones hold roughly 0.9% of a sample with 400,000 to 650,000 distinct CDR3 sequences, less than 25% of them seen once. The same data also went into a second study, on T cells expressing NK-cell markers.

Sequencing input: CD4+ T cells sorted from blood. The receptors here all came from a woman younger than 30 in good health. Each CDR3 is given with its conserved first and last residue. The D gene is left open where the match is weak. Not every row has a clone size; where given, it reads once, few, many or a size class.

d_call clone_size j_call v_call cdr3_nt cdr3_aa
. . TRBJ1-1 TRBV10-3 TGTGCCATCAGTGCCATAGAGGAAACTGAAGCTTTCTTT CAISAIEETEAFF
. . TRBJ2-5 TRBV11-3 TGTGCCAGCAGCTTCGGGGCGACCCAGTACTTC CASSFGATQYF
TRBD2 . TRBJ2-2 TRBV12-3/TRBV12-4 TGTGCCAGCAGACTGGGACTAGCGGGGACCGGGGAGCTGTTTTTT CASRLGLAGTGELFF
. . TRBJ2-3 TRBV6-2/TRBV6-3 TGTGCCAGCAGTTACGTAGGGGCACGCACAGATACGCAGTATTTT CASSYVGARTDTQYF
. . TRBJ1-1 TRBV4-3 TGCGCCAGCAGCCCCATGCCCGGAGTCACTGAAGCTTTCTTT CASSPMPGVTEAFF
. . TRBJ2-5 TRBV2 TGTGCCAGCAGTGCGGGACCCACTCAAGAGACCCAGTACTTC CASSAGPTQETQYF
. many TRBJ2-3 TRBV7-2 TGTGCCAGCAGCTTCGGGGGAGCAGATACGCAGTATTTT CASSFGGADTQYF
. . TRBJ1-1 TRBV25-1 TGTGCCTCTTGCGGGGGCACTGAAGCTTTCTTT CASCGGTEAFF
TRBD2 . TRBJ2-1 TRBV14 TGTGCCAGCAGCCTACTAGCGGGGGGAAGGGACAATGAGCAGTTCTTC CASSLLAGGRDNEQFF
TRBD2 few TRBJ2-7 TRBV20-1 TGCAGTGCTGGGACTAGCGGGAGCTACGAGCAGTACTTC CSAGTSGSYEQYF
. few TRBJ2-7 TRBV12-5 TGTGCTAGTGGTAAAGACTACGAGCAGTACTTC CASGKDYEQYF
. . TRBJ2-7 TRBV29-1 TGCAGCGCAACAGGATACGGCGAGCAGTACTTC CSATGYGEQYF
TRBD1 . TRBJ2-1 TRBV27 TGTGCCAGCACCCGCACCGGGACAGTCGACAATGAGCAGTTCTTC CASTRTGTVDNEQFF
. . TRBJ2-5 TRBV12-3/TRBV12-4 TGTGCCAGCAGTTTAGATCCAGCGGGTCCCCAAGAGACCCAGTACTTC CASSLDPAGPQETQYF
. . TRBJ1-2 TRBV5-1 TGCGCCAGCAGCATGAGCTTAACCGGAGACTATGGCTACACCTTC CASSMSLTGDYGYTF
TRBD1 few TRBJ1-2 TRBV18 TGTGCCAGCTCACCACCGGGCAGGGGGCAAGGCTACACCTTC CASSPPGRGQGYTF
. . TRBJ2-3 TRBV9 TGTGCCAGCAGCGTAAGGGGGGCAGATACGCAGTATTTT CASSVRGADTQYF
. few TRBJ2-2 TRBV12-3/TRBV12-4 TGTGCCAGCACCGTAGGGCCGGCCGCGAACACCGGGGAGCTGTTTTTT CASTVGPAANTGELFF
. . TRBJ1-6 TRBV6-1 TGTGCCAGCAGTGCAGAGGGTAATTCACCCCTCCACTTT CASSAEGNSPLHF
TRBD2 few TRBJ2-1 TRBV20-1 TGCAGTGCTAGAGAGGGCGGGAGGCCCTTTGGCGATGAGCAGTTCTTC CSAREGGRPFGDEQFF
TRBD2 . TRBJ2-1 TRBV28 TGTGCCAGCAGTCTCGGGACTAGCAAGAACAATGAGCAGTTCTTC CASSLGTSKNNEQFF
. . TRBJ2-2 TRBV10-3 TGTGCCATCAGTGACCCCGGGACCAGCACCGGGGAGCTGTTTTTT CAISDPGTSTGELFF
TRBD2 . TRBJ2-2 TRBV7-2 TGTGCCAGCAGCAACCAGAGGGCTAGCGGGGGGACCGGGGAGCTGTTTTTT CASSNQRASGGTGELFF
. . TRBJ2-7 TRBV12-3/TRBV12-4 TGTGCCAGCAGTTTAGGTGGGCCCCAGTACGAGCAGTACTTC CASSLGGPQYEQYF
TRBD2 . TRBJ2-7 TRBV24-1 TGTGCCACCAGTGACACTAGCGGGAACGACGAGCAGTACTTC CATSDTSGNDEQYF
. few TRBJ2-7 TRBV20-1 TGCAGTGCTAGTCGCCCGTCACGGGGCGAGCAGTACTTC CSASRPSRGEQYF
. few TRBJ2-7 TRBV12-5 TGTGCTAGTGGTTTGGTAGGAGGGAGAAGCTCCTACGAGCAGTACTTC CASGLVGGRSSYEQYF
. few TRBJ1-2 TRBV20-1 TGCAGTGCTAGAGCAGGGGACTATGGCTACACCTTC CSARAGDYGYTF
. . TRBJ2-7 TRBV7-2 TGTGCCAGCAGCTTAGCGCTAACCTACGAGCAGTACTTC CASSLALTYEQYF
. few TRBJ2-1 TRBV6-2/TRBV6-3 TGTGCCAGCAGTACCGTCCGTGGGATCGATGAGCAGTTCTTC CASSTVRGIDEQFF
TRBD2 . TRBJ2-7 TRBV2 TGTGCCAGCAGGGGACTAGCGGGGGAATCCTACGAGCAGTACTTC CASRGLAGESYEQYF
. few TRBJ2-3 TRBV11-2 TGTGCCAGCAGCATCCTCGGGGGTAGAACAGATACGCAGTATTTT CASSILGGRTDTQYF
. few TRBJ2-1 TRBV4-3 TGCGCCAGCAGCCACCAGGGACTCACTGAGCAGTTCTTC CASSHQGLTEQFF